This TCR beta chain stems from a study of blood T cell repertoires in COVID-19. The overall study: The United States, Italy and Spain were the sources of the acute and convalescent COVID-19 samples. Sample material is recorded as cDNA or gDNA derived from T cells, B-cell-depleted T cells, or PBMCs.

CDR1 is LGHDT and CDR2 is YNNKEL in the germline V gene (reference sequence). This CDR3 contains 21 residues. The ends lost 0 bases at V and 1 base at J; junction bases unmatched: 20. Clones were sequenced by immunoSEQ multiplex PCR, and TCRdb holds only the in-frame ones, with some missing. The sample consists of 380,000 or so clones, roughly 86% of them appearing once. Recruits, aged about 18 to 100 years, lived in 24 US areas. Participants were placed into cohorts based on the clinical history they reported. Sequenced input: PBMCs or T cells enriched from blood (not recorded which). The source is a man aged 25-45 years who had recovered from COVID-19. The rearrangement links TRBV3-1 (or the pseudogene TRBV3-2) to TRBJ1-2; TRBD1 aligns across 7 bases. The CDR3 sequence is CASSQDIGLMDRTPDNYGYTF. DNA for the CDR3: TGTGCCAGCAGCCAAGATATTGGGTTGATGGACAGGACCCCCGATAACTATGGCTACACCTTC.